This TCR beta chain emerged from a study of graft-versus-host responses after intestinal transplantation. For the study at large: All recipients were given anti-thymocyte globulin induction, and tacrolimus and steroids were then administered for three to four years. Study conclusions and caveats: GvH clone levels peaked in circulation, and this peak was associated with early post-transplant HvG declines. Some patients had graft-donor T cell macrochimerism, and their allografts showed high graft-versus-host to host-versus-graft clonal ratios. The authors found GvH clones in recipient marrow, some appearing first in ileum or blood.

CDR1 and CDR2 (germline): SGHRS, YFSETQ. The V and J ends lost 0 bases and 4 bases respectively, with 7 bases between them. This CDR3 is built from 13 residues. Concerning this clone itself: No antigen is known for it.

Clones were sequenced by immunoSEQ multiplex PCR, and TCRdb holds only the in-frame ones, with some missing. The repertoire holds about 150,000 clones, 80% to 95% seen once, with around 0.2% in the top ten. This sequence was found in a human donor who received an intestinal transplant. The specimen was unstimulated CD4+ T cells sorted from spleen or lymph node cells, collected before intestinal transplant. V usage is TRBV5-1 and J usage is TRBJ1-1, with D uncertain. CDR3 sequence reads: CASSLAPGTEAFF. The CDR3 DNA is TGCGCCAGCAGCTTGGCCCCTGGCACTGAAGCTTTCTTT.